This TCR beta chain stems from a study of regulatory T cells in long-lasting Graves disease. As to time point: newly diagnosed GD, antithyroid drugs for less than 3 months. The TCR library was made from RNA extracted from PBMCs. The length of the CDR3 is 13 residues. Germline V gene sequence: CDR1 MNHNS, CDR2 SASEGT. The V end was cut by 8 bases, the J end by 5 bases, with 13 bases between. CDR3 regions were amplified by Arm-PCR using iRepertoire HTBI primers to build TCR beta libraries. Each CDR3 protein gets one entry after TCRdb re-called the multiplex PCR reads with MiXCR. Of 350,000 to 400,000 distinct CDR3 sequences in the sample, about 16% were seen once. This clonotype occurred many times. What it recognizes is unknown. The study, taken as a whole, reports: Persistent disease preferred TRBV28, TRBJ1-2 and TRBJ2-5; new disease, TRBV20-1 and TRBJ2-1.

The receptor's source is a female donor with Graves disease. The material sequenced was peripheral blood mononuclear cells (PBMCs), taken at new diagnosis, from a patient treated with antithyroid drugs. The chain has TRBV6-1 and TRBJ2-1, with no clear D. The CDR3 bases are TGTGCCAGCGGGCGAATAAGAAACAATGAGCAGTTCTTC. Translating gives CASGRIRNNEQFF.